The 26 T cell receptor beta chains given below trace back to one sample, sequenced in a study of T cells after yellow fever vaccination. TCRdb reprocessed the 5' RACE reads with MiXCR, giving one entry per CDR3 protein. Counted here are hundreds of thousands of distinct CDR3 sequences, roughly 13% occurring once; the ten biggest clones make up around an eighth. Sequencing was performed on PBMCs, taken on the day of the yellow fever booster vaccination. These receptors were obtained from a young man who received the YFV17D yellow fever vaccine.

This clonotype was seen more than once but under ten times. The chain employs TRBV27 and TRBJ2-1; D unclear. Looked up from germline, CDR1 is MNHEY and CDR2 is SMNVEV (reference sequence). CDR3 size: 14 residues. V was clipped by 3 bases and J by 7 bases, with 13 bases between them. The CDR3, as DNA: TGTGCCAGCAGTTTCCAGAACCAGGAGAATGAGCAGTTCTTC. This sequence encodes CASSFQNQENEQFF.

The chain recombines TRBV9 with TRBJ2-1; TRBD1 aligns across 8 bases. Germline CDR1 reads SGDLS; CDR2 reads YYNGEE. This CDR3 is 13 amino acids long. Germline trimming cut 8 bases from V and 7 bases from J; bases unmatched to any gene: 8. For the CDR3, the DNA is TGTGCCAGTTCAGGGGGCAATTGGAATGAGCAGTTCTTC. Encoded protein: CASSGGNWNEQFF.

This clonotype was seen a few times. This chain links TRBV18 with TRBJ2-1; no reliable D call. Germline V lookup: CDR1 KGHSH, CDR2 LQKENI. Trimming pared 3 bases from V and 5 bases from J, leaving 17 bases between. The CDR3 consists of 16 residues. In DNA, the CDR3 is TGTGCCAGCTCACCCCTAATCCGGAGCTTCGACAATGAGCAGTTCTTC. Translating it yields CASSPLIRSFDNEQFF.

This clonotype has just a few counts. This chain joins TRBV20-1 and TRBJ2-1; 13 bases agree with TRBD2. Germline V CDR1 and CDR2: DFQATT, SNEGSKA (reference sequence). This CDR3 contains 16 residues. The V segment lost 0 bases and the J segment 10 bases; nucleotides outside the gene matches: 9. CDR3 sequence reads: CSARDPTSGRAWEQFF. CDR3 DNA: TGCAGTGCTAGAGATCCAACTAGCGGGAGGGCCTGGGAGCAGTTCTTC.

This clonotype was seen a few times. The chain uses TRBV5-1 and TRBJ2-2; 7 bases match TRBD2. V lost 4 bases and J lost 3; bases outside the gene matches: 9. The length of the CDR3 is 16 residues. Germline assignment: CDR1 SGHRS and CDR2 YFSETQ. CDR3 protein: CASSRDGGRHTGELFF. The CDR3, as DNA: TGCGCCAGCAGCCGAGACGGGGGGAGGCACACCGGGGAGCTGTTTTTT.

This clonotype has a handful of counts. J is TRBJ2-7 and V is TRBV3-1; 7 bases are shared with TRBD1. Germline V gene data show CDR1 as LGHDT and CDR2 as YNNKEL (reference sequence). V shed 3 bases and J 0 bases; nucleotides not matched to a gene: 5. CDR3 length equals 15 residues. The CDR3 spells CASSQAQGSSYEQYF. For the CDR3, the DNA is TGTGCCAGCAGCCAGGCACAGGGGAGCTCCTACGAGCAGTACTTC.

V usage is TRBV7-9 and J usage is TRBJ2-1, with D uncertain. Germline CDR1 is SEHNR and CDR2 is FQNEAQ (reference sequence). This CDR3 is 11 amino acids long. Between the trimmed V and J ends, which lost 7 bases and 8 bases, there was a span of 9 bases. The CDR3 DNA follows: TGTGCCAGCATCCTGCTCCATGAGCAGTTCTTC. Encoded protein: CASILLHEQFF. The whole variable domain, filled in from reference TRBV7-9 and TRBJ2-1, reads DTGVSQNPRHKITKRGQNVTFRCDPISEHNRLYWYRQTLGQGPEFLTYFQNEAQLEKSRLLSDRFSAERPKGSFSTLEIQRTEQGDSAMYLCASILLHEQFFGPGTRLTVL.

The sample holds a few counts of this clonotype. The V and J genes are TRBV20-1 and TRBJ2-5; possibly TRBD2 for D (5 bases). The CDR3 has 17 amino acids. Trimming left V 0 bases short and J 2 bases short, with 19 bases between. Germline V CDR1 and CDR2: DFQATT, SNEGSKA (reference sequence). CDR3 loop: CSARDGGRPVPQETQYF. In DNA, the CDR3 is TGCAGTGCTAGAGATGGAGGCAGACCTGTGCCTCAAGAGACCCAGTACTTC.

The chain combines TRBV9 with TRBJ2-7, with a tentative D call TRBD2 (5 bases). The germline CDR1 and CDR2 sequences are SGDLS and YYNGEE. V gave up 4 bases and J gave up 6 bases, with 17 bases separating them. The CDR3 consists of 14 residues. CDR3 coding DNA: TGTGCCAGCAGCCCTAGCCAGGCGGGCTCCGAGCAGTACTTC. Its translation is CASSPSQAGSEQYF.

This clonotype has ten or more counts. CDR3 DNA: TGTGCCACCAGTGAGGGAGGGGTGTACGGGGCCAACGTCCTGACTTTC. Its translation: CATSEGGVYGANVLTF. This chain links TRBV24-1 with TRBJ2-6, with 7 positions matching TRBD2. The CDR3 consists of 16 residues. Unmatched junction bases numbered 6, after V lost 4 bases and J lost 4 bases. Germline-derived CDR1 and CDR2 are KGHDR and SFDVKD.

The chain carries TRBV7-2 and TRBJ2-5; D remains unclear. Germline loops: CDR1 SGHTA, CDR2 FQGNSA. This CDR3 comprises 13 residues. Trimming removed 9 bases from V and 2 bases from J, with 13 bases in between. CDR3 amino acids: CASQDVLQETQYF. CDR3 bases: TGTGCCAGTCAGGATGTACTGCAAGAGACCCAGTACTTC.

This clonotype was observed a few times. The CDR3 DNA reads as TGCAGTGCTAGCACCGGGACTAGCGGCTACAATGAGCAGTTCTTC. Translation gives CSASTGTSGYNEQFF. The chain links TRBV20-1 to TRBJ2-1; 11 nucleotides match TRBD2. The CDR3 length is 15 residues. The V gene end was trimmed by 3 bases and the J gene end by 3 bases; junction bases not matched to a gene: 4. CDR1 DFQATT and CDR2 SNEGSKA come from the germline V gene (reference sequence).

This sequence joins TRBV30 and TRBJ2-7, with D uncertain. The V end lost 2 bases, the J end lost 2 bases, and 10 bases lay between the germline ends. The CDR3 length is 13 residues. Germline loops: CDR1 GTSNPN, CDR2 SVGIG (reference sequence). The DNA for the CDR3 is TGTGCCTGGAGTCTGGACCGCCCCTACGAGCAGTACTTC. Protein product: CAWSLDRPYEQYF.

This clonotype was counted a few times. The DNA for the CDR3 is TGTGCCACCAGCAGGCCTAGCGGGAGGGCCACAGATACGCAGTATTTT. It codes for CATSRPSGRATDTQYF. The chain recombines TRBV15 with TRBJ2-3; 12 positions agree with TRBD2. The trim removed 3 bases at V and 2 bases at J, leaving 3 bases unmatched. The CDR3 is 16 amino acids. Per the germline V gene, CDR1 is LNHNV and CDR2 is YYDKDF (reference sequence).

The chain carries TRBV20-1 and TRBJ2-1; D is unclear. Per the germline V gene, CDR1 is DFQATT and CDR2 is SNEGSKA (reference sequence). This CDR3 is 16 amino acids long. V was trimmed by 2 bases and J by 0 bases, leaving 14 bases between them. Written as DNA, the CDR3 is TGCAGTGCTAGACGACCTCAGTCGAGCTCCTACAATGAGCAGTTCTTC. Its translation is CSARRPQSSSYNEQFF.

The chain couples TRBV7-2 to TRBJ2-7; 9 bases are a match to TRBD1. Germline assignment: CDR1 SGHTA and CDR2 FQGNSA. V dropped 6 bases and J dropped 2; count of bases not matched to a gene: 11. CDR3 size: 16 residues. The CDR3, as DNA: TGTGCCAGCAGTTCAAAGGTGGGACAGGGACCCTACGAGCAGTACTTC. As protein: CASSSKVGQGPYEQYF.

The chain has TRBV7-2 and TRBJ2-7; TRBD1 matches 7 bases. This CDR3 is 15 amino acids long. Trimming took 2 bases from V and 3 from J; bases not matched to a gene: 7. Looked up from germline, CDR1 is SGHTA and CDR2 is FQGNSA. CDR3 residues: CASSLRDSHLYEQYF. CDR3 DNA sequence: TGTGCCAGCAGCTTAAGGGACAGCCACCTCTACGAGCAGTACTTC.

The gene calls are TRBV20-1 and TRBJ2-7; the match to TRBD2 covers 13 bases. The V gene's germline CDR1 is DFQATT and CDR2 SNEGSKA (reference sequence). The CDR3 totals 14 residues. With V trimmed by 2 bases and J by 4 bases, 2 bases remained unmatched. CDR3 sequence reads: CSARTSGRGYEQYF. CDR3 nucleotide sequence: TGCAGTGCTAGAACTAGCGGGAGGGGTTACGAGCAGTACTTC.

This clonotype came up a few times. The rearrangement joins TRBV9 to TRBJ2-3; possible D gene TRBD2, 6 bases. CDR3 length: 15 residues. Germline-derived CDR1 and CDR2 are SGDLS and YYNGEE. The V and J ends lost 3 bases and 6 bases respectively, with 17 bases between them. The CDR3 region is CASSASAGSVDTQYF. CDR3 nucleotides: TGTGCCAGCAGCGCCTCAGCGGGTTCGGTGGATACGCAGTATTTT. Looking up the rest from reference TRBV9 and TRBJ2-3 gives the full variable domain: DSGVTQTPKHLITATGQRVTLRCSPRSGDLSVYWYQQSLDQGLQFLIQYYNGEERAKGNILERFSAQQFPDLHSELNLSSLELGDSALYFCASSASAGSVDTQYFGPGTRLTVL.

The chain couples TRBV24-1 to TRBJ1-1, with 8 bases lining up with TRBD1. Germline CDR1 is KGHDR and CDR2 is SFDVKD. This CDR3 is 14 amino acids long. Germline trimming cut 4 bases from V and 5 bases from J; bases unmatched to any gene: 5. The CDR3 coding sequence is TGTGCCACCAGTGAACAGTGGACAGGGACTGAAGCTTTCTTT. This sequence encodes CATSEQWTGTEAFF.

The gene calls are TRBV28 and TRBJ2-7, with D tentatively TRBD1 (6 bases). Germline V gene sequence: CDR1 MDHEN, CDR2 SYDVKM. The CDR3 extends over 15 amino acids. V lost 3 bases, J lost 2 bases, and 14 bases lay in between. CDR3 sequence reads: CASSFTRGYPYEQYF. CDR3 in DNA: TGTGCCAGCAGTTTCACCAGGGGTTATCCCTACGAGCAGTACTTC.

This clonotype was counted between two and nine times. The CDR3 region is CASRGPQGPKYEQYF. The CDR3 nucleotides read TGTGCCAGCCGGGGGCCACAGGGACCCAAGTACGAGCAGTACTTC. J is TRBJ2-7 and V is TRBV28; perhaps D is TRBD1 or TRBD2 (6 bases each). The V gene lost 8 bases and the J gene lost 4 bases, with 21 bases spanning the gap. CDR3 length: 15 residues. The germline gives CDR1 MDHEN, CDR2 SYDVKM.

This clonotype was seen a few times. This chain joins TRBV10-1 and TRBJ2-1, with TRBD2 identical over 13 bases. Per germline, CDR1 WNHNN and CDR2 SYGVQD (reference sequence). CDR3 length: 18 residues. The trim removed 0 bases at V and 4 bases at J, leaving 6 bases unmatched. CDR3 in amino acids: CASSESSTSGGTYNEQFF. DNA of the CDR3: TGCGCCAGCAGTGAGTCCTCGACTAGCGGGGGGACTTACAATGAGCAGTTCTTC.

V and J are TRBV7-8 and TRBJ1-2, with D unresolved. This CDR3 is 14 amino acids long. Between the trimmed V and J ends, which lost 5 bases and 8 bases, there was a span of 18 bases. Germline V gene data show CDR1 as SGHVS and CDR2 as FQNEAQ. CDR3 residues: CASSAPKPWGGYTF. The CDR3 region has the DNA TGTGCCAGCAGCGCTCCTAAACCCTGGGGAGGCTACACCTTC.

This chain uses TRBV5-1 with TRBJ1-1; unclear D gene. Germline V lookup: CDR1 SGHRS, CDR2 YFSETQ. The V gene lost 0 bases and the J gene lost 1 base, with 4 bases spanning the gap. CDR3 length: 13 amino acids. The CDR3 region is CASSLETNTEAFF. Here the CDR3 DNA reads TGCGCCAGCAGCTTGGAAACGAACACTGAAGCTTTCTTT.

This clonotype was found a few times. J is TRBJ2-7 and V is TRBV9, with D maybe TRBD1 (5 bases). Trimming left V 3 bases short and J 8 bases short, with 15 bases between. There are 13 residues in the CDR3. Germline V gives CDR1 SGDLS, CDR2 YYNGEE. The CDR3 DNA follows: TGTGCCAGCAGCGGCCGTCCGACAGCGAAGCAGTACTTC. This codes for CASSGRPTAKQYF. The full variable domain, with the rest looked up from reference TRBV9 and TRBJ2-7, is DSGVTQTPKHLITATGQRVTLRCSPRSGDLSVYWYQQSLDQGLQFLIQYYNGEERAKGNILERFSAQQFPDLHSELNLSSLELGDSALYFCASSGRPTAKQYFGPGTRLTVT.